This entry lists 8 T cell receptor beta chains sequenced from one sample in a study of breast tumors, draining lymph nodes, adjacent tissues. Via MiXCR, TCRdb re-called the multiplex PCR reads, giving one row per CDR3 protein. Altogether about 150,000 distinct CDR3 sequences are present, 30% to 35% being singletons, with the ten largest covering about 2.5%. The lymph nodes were axillary draining lymph nodes from breast cancer patients. The sequenced material came from axillary lymph node tissue. Receptors were obtained from a female donor with breast cancer. Some clones in this sample may be carry-over from other donors' samples.

This clonotype was seen ten or more times. The CDR3 bases are TGTGCCAGCAGCCCCCAGCGTCAGGGACTCTCCTACGAGCAGTACGTC. Translated, it gives CASSPQRQGLSYEQYV. This chain joins TRBV2 and TRBJ2-7; perhaps TRBD2 as D (6 bases). Trimming shortened V by 6 bases and J by 0 bases, and 18 bases separated the two germline ends. This CDR3 is 16 amino acids long. Germline V gene data show CDR1 as SNHLY and CDR2 as FYNNEI.

This clonotype was counted many times. V usage is TRBV7-9 and J usage is TRBJ2-5; 15 nucleotides agree with TRBD2. This CDR3 is 17 amino acids long. Germline V lookup: CDR1 SEHNR, CDR2 FQNEAQ (reference sequence). With 4 bases clipped from V and 9 bases from J, the junction kept 12 bases outside the gene matches. The CDR3 protein is CASSSTWTSGGAEPQYF. CDR3 DNA sequence: TGTGCCAGCAGCTCGACCTGGACTAGCGGGGGGGCCGAGCCCCAGTACTTC. Filled out from reference TRBV7-9 and TRBJ2-5, the complete variable domain reads DTGVSQNPRHKITKRGQNVTFRCDPISEHNRLYWYRQTLGQGPEFLTYFQNEAQLEKSRLLSDRFSAERPKGSFSTLEIQRTEQGDSAMYLCASSSTWTSGGAEPQYFGPGTRLLVL.

This clonotype occurred many times. The J gene is TRBJ2-7, the V gene TRBV6-2 or TRBV6-3; possibly TRBD2 for D (6 bases). This CDR3 region has 14 residues. Germline CDR1 and CDR2: MNHEY and SVGEGT. The V end lost 5 bases, the J end lost 5 bases, and 16 bases lay between the germline ends. CDR3 amino acids: CASSPSGRRNEQYV. Written as DNA, the CDR3 is TGTGCCAGCAGTCCCTCGGGGAGGAGGAACGAGCAGTACGTC.

V and J are TRBV15 and TRBJ1-2, with a tentative D call TRBD1 (6 bases). CDR1 and CDR2 from the germline V gene are LNHNV and YYDKDF (reference sequence). V was pared by 1 base and J by 7 bases, with 13 bases between. The CDR3 is 14 amino acids. The CDR3 nucleotides are TGTGCCACCAGCAGAGCCTCGGGGGGGCTTGGCTACACCTTC. Its protein is CATSRASGGLGYTF.

Ten or more counts support this clonotype. This chain links TRBV3-1 with TRBJ1-2; the D is unclear. The CDR3 is 11 amino acids. V lost 1 base, J lost 14 bases, and 11 bases lay in between. Germline CDR1 reads LGHDT; CDR2 reads YNNKEL (reference sequence). The CDR3 DNA reads TGTGCCAGCAGCCAAGGGTCCTCAGAGACCTTC. Translation gives CASSQGSSETF.

On this clonotype itself: The junction shows a germline mismatch at one end, possibly a read error. V usage is TRBV4-2 and J usage is TRBJ1-2, with D possibly being TRBD1 (5 bases). CDR3 size: 16 residues. The germline V gene encodes CDR1 LGHNA and CDR2 YNFKEQ. This CDR3 reads CASSQDGRGGNCGYTF. The CDR3 DNA sequence: TGTGCCAGCAGCCAAGATGGCCGGGGCGGGAACTGTGGCTACACCTTC.

This clonotype was seen a few times. Compared with germline, one end of the junction differs, possibly owing to a read error. This rearrangement joins TRBV6-6 to TRBJ1-5; a possible D gene is TRBD1 (5 bases). CDR3 length: 17 residues. Germline values: CDR1 MNHNY, CDR2 SVGAGI (reference sequence). The CDR3 reads CASSHSRGGNSNQPQHF. The CDR3 coding sequence is TGTGCCAGCAGTCACTCACGGGGGGGAAATAGCAATCAGCCCCAGCATTTT.

Notes on this clonotype: A read error may account for a junction end that differs from germline. The chain joins TRBV7-2 to TRBJ1-2; no definite D call. CDR1 and CDR2 (germline): SGHTA, FQGNSA. This CDR3 contains 15 residues. CDR3 bases: TGTGCCAGCAGCCAAGGTTCAGAGACTAACTATGGCTACCCCTTC. Protein product: CASSQGSETNYGYPF.